The rows below give T cell receptor beta chains drawn from one sample of a study of T cell repertoires in cytomegalovirus infection. MiXCR was run by TCRdb on the reads, yielding one entry per CDR3 protein. Altogether fewer than 400,000 distinct CDR3 sequences are present, 15% to 20% being singletons, with the ten largest covering 7.5% to 9%. The sample comprised PBMCs. The receptors shown here come from a human donor in good health (CMV status not recorded). Some clones in this sample may be carry-over from other donors' samples. The CDR3 runs from the conserved cysteine through the conserved F or W. Each record gives: V gene, clone size, D gene, J gene, CDR3 DNA, CDR3 protein. The D gene is left open where the match is weak. A clone size is listed for some rows: how often the clone was seen (once, few, many), or a class if it is expanded.

TRBV20-1	.	.	TRBJ2-1	TGCAGTGCTAGAGAAAGGCAGGGGGGTGAGCAGTTCTTC	CSARERQGGEQFF
TRBV6-1	.	.	TRBJ1-2	TGTGCCAGCACTACAGGGAGGGGAGACGGTGGCTACACCTTC	CASTTGRGDGGYTF
TRBV7-2	.	.	TRBJ1-1	TGTGCCAGCAGCTTATCAGGGACCCTTTTCGACACTGAAGCTTTCTTT	CASSLSGTLFDTEAFF
TRBV12-3/TRBV12-4	few	.	TRBJ1-2	TGTGCCAGCCGAAGGGCAGTTTCTTCCTATGGCTACACCTTC	CASRRAVSSYGYTF
TRBV5-4	few	TRBD1	TRBJ2-3	TGTGCCAGCAGCCCACAGGGGCGTAGCCCAGATACGCAGTATTTT	CASSPQGRSPDTQYF
TRBV20-1	few	.	TRBJ1-1	TGCAGTGCGCGGGGGGGCGCTGAAGCTTTCTTT	CSARGGAEAFF
TRBV7-2	many	TRBD1	TRBJ2-3	TGTGCCAGCAGCTCCTGGCCAGGGGGCGATACAGATACGCAGTATTTT	CASSSWPGGDTDTQYF
TRBV5-1	.	.	TRBJ2-2	TGCGCCAGCAGCTTTTTTCCAGGGGCGAACACCGGGGAGCTGTTTTTT	CASSFFPGANTGELFF
TRBV7-2	many	.	TRBJ1-1	TGTGCCAGCAGCTCCAACTTAGGCACTGAAGCTTTCTTT	CASSSNLGTEAFF
TRBV7-2	many	.	TRBJ2-6	TGTGCCAGCACGCGGGTGAATGGTGGGGCCAACGTCCTGACTTTC	CASTRVNGGANVLTF
TRBV28	.	.	TRBJ1-5	TGTGCCAGCCGGGTTTACAATCAGCCCCAGCATTTT	CASRVYNQPQHF
TRBV7-2	many	TRBD1	TRBJ2-3	TGTGCCAGCAGCTCTACAGGGGTCCCAGATACGCAGTATTTT	CASSSTGVPDTQYF
TRBV19	many	.	TRBJ2-5	TGTGCCAGTAGTACCCCTAGCCGAGGCAGACAAGAGACCCAGTACTTC	CASSTPSRGRQETQYF
TRBV20-1	.	TRBD2	TRBJ2-3	TGCAGTGCTGAGGCTAGCGGTACAGATACGCAGTATTTT	CSAEASGTDTQYF
TRBV7-6	.	.	TRBJ1-1	TGTGCCAGCACCCCTCTGCGGGAGAACACTGAAGCTTTCTTT	CASTPLRENTEAFF
TRBV11-2	.	.	TRBJ2-7	TGTGCCAGCAGCTTACTTCTAGGTATCAGCGAGCAGTACTTC	CASSLLLGISEQYF
TRBV14	many	TRBD1	TRBJ2-3	TGTGCCAGCAGCCCGGCACCACTACAGGGGCTCACAGATACGCAGTATTTT	CASSPAPLQGLTDTQYF
TRBV15	.	TRBD1	TRBJ2-3	TGTGCCACCAGCAGAGGGACAGGGATTACCTATACGCAGTATTTT	CATSRGTGITYTQYF
TRBV19	.	.	TRBJ1-4	TGTGCCAGTAGACGAGATTACGGGGAAAAACTGTTTTTT	CASRRDYGEKLFF
TRBV20-1	few	TRBD2	TRBJ2-7	TGCAGTGCTACCGGGACTAGCGGGAGGGGGTACGAGCAGTACTTC	CSATGTSGRGYEQYF